A selection of T cell receptor beta chains follows, all from one sample in a study of blood T cell repertoires in COVID-19. TCRdb's table, derived via immunoSEQ multiplex PCR, lists solely in-frame clones and lacks some. This sample carries 150,000 or so clones, roughly 78% of them seen once, and the ten largest clones take 12% to 15%. Sequencing was done on a sample of peripheral blood. The receptors originated from a human donor with acute or convalescent COVID-19. The donor label of this sample is uncertain. CDR3s leave out the opening cysteine and the closing phenylalanine or tryptophan. Each record gives: CDR3 length, V gene, J gene, CDR3 protein.

length: 10; V: TRBV5-8; J: TRBJ2-2; CDR3: ASSFSPGELF
length: 12; V: TRBV19; J: TRBJ2-7; CDR3: ASSITGTLDEQY
length: 12; V: TRBV19; J: TRBJ1-4; CDR3: ASTKQGRYEKLF
length: 13; V: TRBV7-9; J: TRBJ1-2; CDR3: ASSQTGTENYGYT
length: 15; V: TRBV9; J: TRBJ1-3; CDR3: ASSPSGGGLSGNTIY
length: 13; V: TRBV4-1; J: TRBJ2-7; CDR3: ASSQDSAGGYEQY
length: 13; V: TRBV18; J: TRBJ2-7; CDR3: ASSLNRQSSYEQY
length: 14; V: TRBV7-2; J: TRBJ1-2; CDR3: ASSKDLDRANYGYT
length: 12; V: TRBV7-2; J: TRBJ1-6; CDR3: ASSLLLGDSPLH
length: 11; V: TRBV7-2; J: TRBJ1-5; CDR3: ASSLKGDQPQH
length: 13; V: TRBV2; J: TRBJ2-1; CDR3: ASSDEGPVVNEQF
length: 13; V: TRBV6-5; J: TRBJ2-7; CDR3: ASRAGGRGSYEQY
length: 12; V: TRBV10-3; J: TRBJ1-1; CDR3: AISESRQSTEAF
length: 13; V: TRBV4-1; J: TRBJ2-3; CDR3: ASSQGLASTDTQY
length: 12; V: TRBV5-1; J: TRBJ2-7; CDR3: ASSLGGLATEQY
length: 14; V: TRBV10-3; J: TRBJ2-2; CDR3: AISEASGGNTGELF
length: 13; V: TRBV19; J: TRBJ2-5; CDR3: ASSIGGGAQETQY
length: 14; V: TRBV7-2; J: TRBJ2-3; CDR3: ASSSTGDRRRDTQY
length: 12; V: TRBV5-4; J: TRBJ2-5; CDR3: ASSLGGLQETQY
length: 13; V: TRBV6-2/TRBV6-3; J: TRBJ1-2; CDR3: ASSPGQDRNYGYT
length: 10; V: TRBV12-2; J: TRBJ1-1; CDR3: AAPRGRTEAF
length: 14; V: TRBV6-6; J: TRBJ1-5; CDR3: ASSYSNRGHGQPQH
length: 11; V: TRBV12-3/TRBV12-4; J: TRBJ1-2; CDR3: ASSFGDSDGYT
length: 17; V: TRBV5-1; J: TRBJ1-5; CDR3: ASSPPTPGQSASNQPQH
length: 13; V: TRBV18; J: TRBJ1-4; CDR3: ASSGGGLTNEKLF
length: 9; V: TRBV9; J: TRBJ2-3; CDR3: ASSAQDTQY
length: 14; V: TRBV2; J: TRBJ1-4; CDR3: ASSETTANRNEKLF
length: 13; V: TRBV29-1; J: TRBJ2-7; CDR3: SVVGGWGSSYEQY
length: 13; V: TRBV2; J: TRBJ2-5; CDR3: ASSTQGNAGETQY
length: 11; V: TRBV25-1; J: TRBJ1-1; CDR3: ASSGQGNAEAF
length: 13; V: TRBV6-4; J: TRBJ2-7; CDR3: ASRGAGLFSYEQY
length: 15; V: TRBV18; J: TRBJ2-1; CDR3: ASSPIPTSENYNEQF